One and the same sample provided the 22 T cell receptor beta chains below, sequenced in a study of cytomegalovirus exposure and HLA in healthy donors. Assay: immunoSEQ multiplex PCR; the TCRdb copy retains only in-frame clones and omits some. The repertoire has tens of thousands of clones, 85% to 95% of them found once; the top ten carry 0.69%. The specimen was PBMCs. The receptor source for this set is a woman aged 18-29 years in good health and CMV-seronegative.

The V gene is TRBV10-2, the J gene TRBJ1-3; 12 positions match TRBD1. Germline CDR1 reads WSHSY; CDR2 reads SAAADI. V was pared by 6 bases and J by 3 bases, with 12 bases of the junction left unmatched. This CDR3 has 18 residues. CDR3 sequence reads: CASRTKPGQGARGNTIYF. Here the CDR3 DNA reads TGCGCCAGCAGAACCAAACCGGGACAGGGGGCGCGTGGAAACACCATATATTTT.

This clone was counted a few times. The genes are TRBV6-4 and TRBJ1-1; tentative D call: TRBD1 (5 bases). This CDR3 contains 14 residues. With 2 bases removed from V and 2 bases from J, the gap between germline ends came to 9 bases. CDR1 and CDR2 from the germline V gene are MRHNA and SNTAGT. The CDR3 region is CASSDGADNTEAFF. In nucleotides, the CDR3 is TGTGCCAGCAGTGACGGGGCGGACAACACTGAAGCTTTCTTT.

This chain links TRBV5-4 with TRBJ1-2; tentatively, D is TRBD1 (6 bases). The CDR3 is 17 amino acids. Germline V gene data show CDR1 as SGHNT and CDR2 as YYREEE (reference sequence). The ends were cut back, 4 bases at V and 2 bases at J, with 21 bases in the middle. The DNA of the CDR3 is TGTGCCAGCAGCCCCCACCCCGGACAGAGTTTAAACTATGGCTACACCTTC. The encoded protein is CASSPHPGQSLNYGYTF.

The CDR3 loop reads CASSQGAENYGYTF. In DNA, the CDR3 is TGTGCCAGCTCACAGGGGGCCGAAAACTATGGCTACACCTTC. J is TRBJ1-2 and V is TRBV18; 7 positions agree with TRBD1. The CDR3 spans 14 residues. Losses at the gene ends were 4 bases for V and 2 bases for J; bases not matched to a gene: 4. The V gene's germline CDR1 is KGHSH and CDR2 LQKENI.

The chain has TRBV5-4 and TRBJ1-1; TRBD1 aligns across 7 bases. Unmatched junction bases numbered 6, after V lost 4 bases and J lost 3 bases. Germline V CDR1 and CDR2: SGHNT, YYREEE (reference sequence). The CDR3 is 14 residues long. The CDR3 is CASSTRQGDTEAFF. As DNA, the CDR3 is TGTGCCAGCAGCACCCGACAGGGAGACACTGAAGCTTTCTTT.

The chain has TRBV4-3 and TRBJ1-2; D might be TRBD1 (5 bases). Trimming left V 0 bases short and J 8 bases short, with 13 bases between. The CDR3 sequence is 14 residues long. Germline CDR1 is LGHNA and CDR2 is YSLEER. This chain's CDR3 is CASSQDRRVGGYTF. The DNA for the CDR3 is TGCGCCAGCAGCCAAGATCGCAGGGTAGGCGGCTACACCTTC.

The V gene is TRBV12-5, the J gene TRBJ2-2; TRBD1 aligns across 7 bases. V shed 2 bases, J shed 4 bases, and the junction held 10 bases outside the gene matches. CDR1 and CDR2 (germline): LGHNT, FRNRAP. The CDR3 runs 17 residues. Here the CDR3 DNA reads TGTGCTAGTGGTTTGCCCCGGACAGGACTGGGCACCGGGGAGCTGTTTTTT. Translated, it gives CASGLPRTGLGTGELFF.

The rearrangement joins TRBV19 to TRBJ2-7; TRBD2 is a possible D gene (6 bases). Trimming shortened V by 6 bases and J by 3 bases, and 9 bases separated the two germline ends. The germline CDR1 and CDR2 sequences are LNHDA and SQIVND (reference sequence). CDR3 size: 12 residues. CDR3 nucleotides: TGTGCCAGTAGCCGGGGGAGCTACGAGCAGTACTTC. This encodes CASSRGSYEQYF. Supplemented by reference TRBV19 and TRBJ2-7, the full variable domain reads DGGITQSPKYLFRKEGQNVTLSCEQNLNHDAMYWYRQDPGQGLRLIYYSQIVNDFQKGDIAEGYSVSREKKESFPLTVTSAQKNPTAFYLCASSRGSYEQYFGPGTRLTVT.

This clone has only one observation. The V gene is TRBV28, the J gene TRBJ2-5; 9 bases are a match to TRBD1. Germline V gene lookup returns CDR1 MDHEN and CDR2 SYDVKM. This CDR3 comprises 16 residues. V shed 5 bases and J 2 bases; nucleotides not matched to a gene: 9. As DNA, the CDR3 is TGTGCCAGCAGTCGACTCGGGACAGGGCGACAAGAGACCCAGTACTTC. This translates into CASSRLGTGRQETQYF. Full variable domain (rest looked up from reference TRBV28 and TRBJ2-5): DVKVTQSSRYLVKRTGEKVFLECVQDMDHENMFWYRQDPGLGLRLIYFSYDVKMKEKGDIPEGYSVSREKKERFSLILESASTNQTSMYLCASSRLGTGRQETQYFGPGTRLLVL.

The chain couples TRBV9 to TRBJ2-2; 7 positions agree with TRBD1. Germline V CDR1 and CDR2: SGDLS, YYNGEE. The junction had 14 bases not matched to a gene; V was cut back by 3 bases and J by 6 bases. This CDR3 is 17 amino acids long. The CDR3 protein is CASSGARDRSFPGELFF. The CDR3, as DNA: TGTGCCAGCAGCGGAGCCAGGGACAGAAGTTTTCCCGGGGAGCTGTTTTTT.

The chain combines TRBV7-2 with TRBJ2-2; D perhaps matches TRBD2 (5 bases). The CDR3 totals 14 residues. Germline CDR1 and CDR2: SGHTA and FQGNSA. The V end lost 4 bases, the J end lost 6 bases, and 12 bases lay between the germline ends. The CDR3: CASSWNSGPGELFF. Written as DNA, the CDR3 is TGTGCCAGCAGCTGGAACAGCGGTCCCGGGGAGCTGTTTTTT.

This sequence joins TRBV5-4 and TRBJ1-2; 10 bases map to TRBD1. V was pared by 5 bases and J by 8 bases, with 9 bases of the junction left unmatched. The length of the CDR3 is 14 residues. The germline gives CDR1 SGHNT, CDR2 YYREEE (reference sequence). The CDR3 DNA follows: TGTGCCAGCAGACAGACAGGGGGCGCGATCGGCTACACCTTC. It yields the protein CASRQTGGAIGYTF.

V usage is TRBV27 and J usage is TRBJ2-5; tentatively, D is TRBD2 (6 bases). The germline V gene encodes CDR1 MNHEY and CDR2 SMNVEV (reference sequence). Trimming removed 3 bases at V and 6 bases at J, with 14 bases between. The CDR3 length is 14 residues. The CDR3 region is CASSLVSSGQTQYF. The CDR3 DNA follows: TGTGCCAGCAGTTTGGTATCGAGCGGGCAGACCCAGTACTTC.

The V gene is TRBV28, the J gene TRBJ1-5, with a possible D match to TRBD1 (5 bases). Trimming pared 5 bases from V and 2 bases from J, leaving 7 bases between. Per germline, CDR1 MDHEN and CDR2 SYDVKM. CDR3 length equals 13 residues. CDR3 DNA: TGTGCCAGCAGTGGCAGGGGCAATCAGCCCCAGCATTTT. Residues: CASSGRGNQPQHF.

In DNA, the CDR3 is TGTGCCAGCTCACCCCAGGACTCCTCCGGTACGCAGTATTTT. Its translation is CASSPQDSSGTQYF. The genes are TRBV18 and TRBJ2-3; D possibly corresponds to TRBD2 (5 bases). The germline gives CDR1 KGHSH, CDR2 LQKENI. V was trimmed by 3 bases and J by 8 bases, leaving 15 bases between them. The CDR3 sequence is 14 residues long.

On this clone itself: The identical CDR3 is also encoded by other nucleotide sequences in the sample. The rearrangement joins TRBV6-5 to TRBJ1-1; D unclear. The V gene's germline CDR1 is MNHEY and CDR2 SVGAGI. V lost 2 bases to trimming and J lost 5 bases, with 9 bases between them. The CDR3 has 13 amino acids. CDR3 amino acids: CASSYGEGTEAFF. The CDR3 DNA follows: TGTGCCAGCAGTTACGGCGAGGGTACTGAAGCTTTCTTT.

The genes are TRBV2 and TRBJ2-2; 14 bases map to TRBD2. The CDR3 is 16 residues long. The germline gives CDR1 SNHLY, CDR2 FYNNEI. J lost 4 bases, V lost 6 bases, and 4 bases had no gene match. CDR3 in amino acids: CASRLGLAGVTGELFF. The CDR3 coding sequence is TGTGCCAGCAGGTTGGGACTAGCGGGAGTCACCGGGGAGCTGTTTTTT.

The chain recombines TRBV10-3 with TRBJ2-3; D perhaps matches TRBD2 (5 bases). Germline CDR1 reads ENHRY; CDR2 reads SYGVKD. Trimming stripped 2 bases from V and 5 bases from J, with 14 bases between. This CDR3 comprises 15 residues. The CDR3 loop reads CAISETGSEEDTQYF. DNA of the CDR3: TGTGCCATCAGTGAGACGGGGAGCGAGGAAGATACGCAGTATTTT.

This rearrangement joins TRBV5-4 to TRBJ2-2, with TRBD1 matching over 7 bases. This CDR3 comprises 14 residues. Germline CDR1 is SGHNT and CDR2 is YYREEE (reference sequence). The junction had 10 bases not matched to a gene; V was cut back by 7 bases and J by 7 bases. The DNA of the CDR3 is TGTGCCAGCGGCAGACAGGGTAGGGACGGGGAGCTGTTTTTT. It codes for CASGRQGRDGELFF.

A single count supports this clone. The chain carries TRBV5-6 and TRBJ1-2; D is undetermined. CDR1 and CDR2 (germline): SGHDT, YYEEEE. This CDR3 contains 15 residues. Deletions cut 6 bases from V and 3 bases from J, with 18 bases between. CDR3 DNA sequence: TGTGCCAGCACCCCCCGGGGAGCGAGGGACTATGGCTACACCTTC. Translated: CASTPRGARDYGYTF.

The J gene is TRBJ2-7, the V gene TRBV2; maybe TRBD1 (5 bases). CDR1 SNHLY and CDR2 FYNNEI come from the germline V gene. The CDR3 loop spans 13 amino acids. The V and J ends lost 7 bases and 3 bases respectively, with 13 bases between them. CDR3 bases: TGTGCCAGCATGTCATTTACAGGCTACGAGCAGTACTTC. Translation: CASMSFTGYEQYF.

This clone has only one observation. This chain joins TRBV9 and TRBJ1-1; the D is unclear. V was trimmed by 0 bases and J by 2 bases, leaving 8 bases between them. This CDR3 has 14 residues. Germline V lookup: CDR1 SGDLS, CDR2 YYNGEE. The CDR3 DNA reads as TGTGCCAGCAGCGTAGTTGGCACCAACACTGAAGCTTTCTTT. This gives the protein CASSVVGTNTEAFF.